Shown below are 28 T cell receptor beta chains from a single sample sequenced in a study of patients and donors after allogeneic stem cell transplantation. One entry per CDR3 protein, called by TCRdb with MiXCR from the RT-PCR reads. This repertoire shows roughly 940,000 distinct CDR3 sequences, more than 15% found once; its top ten account for 5% to 6.5%. Sequenced material: blood, either unsorted or a sorted T cell fraction (not recorded which). The receptors shown here come from a human donor who was either an allogeneic HSCT recipient or a stem cell or donor lymphocyte infusion donor (not recorded which). It is not recorded whose cells these are; they may come from a transplant donor.

This sequence joins TRBV6-2 or TRBV6-3 and TRBJ2-5; 8 bases map to TRBD2. The germline V gene has CDR1 MNHEY and CDR2 SVGEGT. V lost 4 bases to trimming and J lost 2 bases; unmatched junction nucleotides: 12. The CDR3 has 17 amino acids. For the CDR3, the DNA is TGTGCCAGCAGTTTCCTGATTGGAGCGGGGGTACAAGAGACCCAGTACTTC. It specifies CASSFLIGAGVQETQYF.

The rearrangement joins TRBV3-1 to TRBJ2-3; D unclear. This CDR3 contains 15 residues. Trimming left V 2 bases short and J 2 bases short, with 11 bases between. CDR1 is LGHDT, CDR2 YNNKEL, per germline (reference sequence). In DNA, the CDR3 is TGTGCCAGCAGCCAACGGGCACGGCTCACAGATACGCAGTATTTT. Its translation is CASSQRARLTDTQYF.

The chain employs TRBV5-1 and TRBJ2-3, with TRBD2 matching over 8 bases. The length of the CDR3 is 16 residues. V was clipped by 4 bases and J by 2 bases; unmatched bases: 9. Germline V gene sequence: CDR1 SGHRS, CDR2 YFSETQ. This CDR3 reads CASSLASGGTTDTQYF. CDR3 nucleotide sequence: TGCGCCAGCAGCCTGGCAAGCGGGGGTACCACAGATACGCAGTATTTT.

This clonotype was seen more than once but under ten times. V is TRBV20-1 and J is TRBJ2-1, with no clear D. CDR1 is DFQATT, CDR2 SNEGSKA, per germline (reference sequence). V was clipped by 6 bases and J by 1 base, with 13 bases between them. The CDR3 length is 14 residues. CDR3 DNA: TGCAGTGCGTTTAGCTCCCCTTCCTACAATGAGCAGTTCTTC. This sequence encodes CSAFSSPSYNEQFF.

This clonotype was recorded a few times. The chain recombines TRBV9 with TRBJ2-5; tentatively, D is TRBD2 (6 bases). Trimming cost V 0 bases and J 5 bases, with 11 bases left between them. The CDR3 is 14 residues long. CDR1 is SGDLS, CDR2 YYNGEE, per germline. The CDR3 region is CASSVDGGSETQYF. Here the CDR3 DNA reads TGTGCCAGCAGCGTAGATGGAGGGTCGGAGACCCAGTACTTC.

The table lists this clonotype with a few counts. The gene calls are TRBV7-2 and TRBJ2-2; D is ambiguous. V dropped 7 bases and J dropped 5 bases, with 17 bases sitting between them. The CDR3 covers 15 residues. The germline CDR1 and CDR2 sequences are SGHTA and FQGNSA. This chain's CDR3 is CASTPSSRVTGELFF. CDR3 DNA: TGTGCCAGCACTCCTTCGTCACGGGTAACCGGGGAGCTGTTTTTT.

This clonotype was seen only a few times. The gene calls are TRBV20-1 and TRBJ2-7; possible D gene TRBD1, 6 bases. The CDR3 covers 12 residues. Germline V gives CDR1 DFQATT, CDR2 SNEGSKA (reference sequence). Between the trimmed V and J ends, which lost 2 bases and 5 bases, there was a span of 10 bases. The CDR3 sequence is CSARHRDHEQYF. CDR3 coding DNA: TGCAGTGCTAGACACAGGGACCACGAGCAGTACTTC.

This clonotype was observed a few times. One end of the junction fails to match germline, which may point to a read error. The chain couples TRBV20-1 to TRBJ2-7; 7 bases are shared with TRBD1. The CDR3 sequence is 12 residues long. Germline V CDR1 and CDR2: DFQATT, SNEGSKA (reference sequence). The CDR3 DNA is TGCAGTGCTAGTGCCTCCCGGGACAGATCCTTCTTC. It specifies CSASASRDRSFF.

The chain links TRBV6-1 to TRBJ1-3; 9 bases map to TRBD1. There are 16 residues in the CDR3. With 7 bases clipped from V and 4 bases from J, the junction kept 11 bases outside the gene matches. Germline CDR1 and CDR2: MNHNS and SASEGT. The CDR3 loop reads CASTFSRDRAGNTIYF. CDR3 nucleotides: TGTGCCAGCACTTTTTCCCGGGACAGGGCGGGAAACACCATATATTTT.

This clonotype was counted a few times. The rearrangement links TRBV12-3 or TRBV12-4 to TRBJ1-5; tentatively, D is TRBD1 (5 bases). V dropped 1 base and J dropped 5 bases, with 12 bases sitting between them. The CDR3 is 15 residues long. CDR3 coding DNA: TGTGCCAGCAGTTTAGGGGGGAGCCGCTATCAGCCCCAGCATTTT. This codes for CASSLGGSRYQPQHF.

This clonotype was detected a few times. V and J are TRBV12-3 or TRBV12-4 and TRBJ2-7; weak D call: TRBD2 (5 bases). V was cut by 5 bases and J by 3 bases, with 11 bases left in between. The CDR3 extends over 13 amino acids. The CDR3 sequence: CASSPGIRYEQYF. The CDR3 DNA sequence: TGTGCCAGCAGTCCGGGGATCCGCTACGAGCAGTACTTC.

The chain carries TRBV27 and TRBJ1-6, with D unclear. This CDR3 comprises 15 residues. Germline CDR1 MNHEY, CDR2 SMNVEV (reference sequence). V lost 5 bases, J lost 9 bases, and 17 bases lay in between. CDR3 nucleotide sequence: TGTGCCAGCAGTCTACAAGGGAAAAGTCTTTCACCCCTCCACTTT. Its translation is CASSLQGKSLSPLHF.

The rearrangement links TRBV11-3 to TRBJ2-3; D may be TRBD2 (5 bases). V lost 5 bases and J lost 2, with 17 bases in between. The CDR3 extends over 16 amino acids. Germline CDR1 and CDR2: SGHNT and YENEEA. The CDR3 bases are TGTGCCAGCAGCGGAGTAGGAGTCGGGATCACAGATACGCAGTATTTT. Translation gives CASSGVGVGITDTQYF.

The gene calls are TRBV4-1 and TRBJ2-5; D is possibly TRBD2 (6 bases). CDR3 length: 16 residues. Germline V CDR1 and CDR2: MGHRA, YSYEKL. The ends were cut back, 0 bases at V and 2 bases at J, with 13 bases in the middle. The CDR3 spells CASSQDRGLLQETQYF. DNA of the CDR3: TGCGCCAGCAGCCAAGATAGGGGACTCCTACAAGAGACCCAGTACTTC.

This rearrangement joins TRBV6-5 to TRBJ2-7; tentative D call: TRBD2 (5 bases). CDR3 length equals 15 residues. Germline V gene lookup returns CDR1 MNHEY and CDR2 SVGAGI. V lost 0 bases and J lost 3, with 12 bases in between. This CDR3 is CASSYSREVVYEQYF. CDR3 coding DNA: TGTGCCAGCAGTTACTCACGGGAAGTTGTCTACGAGCAGTACTTC.

The chain joins TRBV20-1 to TRBJ1-5; unclear D gene. The V and J ends lost 2 bases and 0 bases respectively, with 8 bases between them. CDR1 and CDR2 (germline): DFQATT, SNEGSKA (reference sequence). The CDR3 spans 14 residues. The DNA for the CDR3 is TGCAGTGCTAGATCACTGAATAGCAATCAGCCCCAGCATTTT. The encoded protein is CSARSLNSNQPQHF.

This clonotype is a singleton in its sample. The chain joins TRBV18 to TRBJ1-1; maybe TRBD1 (5 bases). Trimming removed 6 bases from V and 5 bases from J, with 16 bases in between. Per germline, CDR1 KGHSH and CDR2 LQKENI. This CDR3 contains 14 residues. CDR3 DNA: TGTGCCAGCTCGCCAAAAGGGGAGGAGACTGAAGCTTTCTTT. It yields the protein CASSPKGEETEAFF. The variable domain in full, with the rest retrieved from reference TRBV18 and TRBJ1-1, is NAGVMQNPRHLVRRRGQEARLRCSPMKGHSHVYWYRQLPEEGLKFMVYLQKENIIDESGMPKERFSAEFPKEGPSILRIQQVVRGDSAAYFCASSPKGEETEAFFGQGTRLTVV.

This clonotype was seen a few times. The chain recombines TRBV7-9 with TRBJ2-7, with 9 bases aligning to TRBD2. This CDR3 region has 15 residues. The V segment lost 5 bases and the J segment 2 bases; nucleotides outside the gene matches: 7. Germline lookup yields CDR1 SEHNR and CDR2 FQNEAQ (reference sequence). CDR3 protein: CASSTPSGITYEQYF. CDR3 DNA: TGTGCCAGCAGCACGCCTAGCGGGATTACCTACGAGCAGTACTTC.

The rearrangement uses TRBV6-2 or TRBV6-3 and TRBJ2-1; 7 bases map to TRBD2. Trimming took 10 bases from V and 2 from J; bases not matched to a gene: 5. This CDR3 contains 13 residues. CDR1 is MNHEY, CDR2 SVGEGT, per germline. Here the CDR3 DNA reads TGTGCCACCGAGGGGACTACCTACAATGAGCAGTTCTTC. Translation gives CATEGTTYNEQFF.

This clonotype came up many times. The chain is built from TRBV12-3 or TRBV12-4 and TRBJ1-1, with D possibly matching TRBD1 (5 bases). This CDR3 spans 15 amino acids. V was cut by 0 bases and J by 8 bases, with 16 bases left in between. CDR3 DNA: TGTGCCAGCAGTTTAGCAGACTTCAGGGAGTCGGAAGCTTTCTTT. This codes for CASSLADFRESEAFF.

The V and J genes are TRBV2 and TRBJ2-3; 7 bases line up with TRBD1. The CDR3 has 14 amino acids. Germline CDR1 reads SNHLY; CDR2 reads FYNNEI. V shed 6 bases and J 1 base; nucleotides not matched to a gene: 4. The DNA for the CDR3 is TGTGCCAGCAGCACCGACAGGGGCACAGATACGCAGTATTTT. This codes for CASSTDRGTDTQYF. Combining the CDR3 with reference TRBV2 and TRBJ2-3 gives the whole variable domain EPEVTQTPSHQVTQMGQEVILRCVPISNHLYFYWYRQILGQKVEFLVSFYNNEISEKSEIFDDQFSVERPDGSNFTLKIRSTKLEDSAMYFCASSTDRGTDTQYFGPGTRLTVL.

The genes are TRBV4-2 and TRBJ1-2; 7 bases fit TRBD1. V was clipped by 3 bases and J by 1 base; unmatched bases: 5. The germline gives CDR1 LGHNA, CDR2 YNFKEQ. There are 15 residues in the CDR3. CDR3 sequence: CASSQGDRNNYGYTF. CDR3 coding DNA: TGTGCCAGCAGCCAGGGGGACAGAAATAACTATGGCTACACCTTC.

This clonotype was recorded a few times. This rearrangement joins TRBV27 to TRBJ1-5; D gene uncertain. Germline V lookup: CDR1 MNHEY, CDR2 SMNVEV (reference sequence). The CDR3 loop spans 13 amino acids. V was cut by 3 bases and J by 6 bases, with 9 bases left in between. The CDR3 DNA reads as TGTGCCAGCAGTTTTGGAGGGAGTCAGCCCCAGCATTTT. Its protein is CASSFGGSQPQHF.

The chain links TRBV7-9 to TRBJ2-7; TRBD2 might be the D (5 bases). The V gene's germline CDR1 is SEHNR and CDR2 FQNEAQ (reference sequence). V lost 3 bases to trimming and J lost 2 bases, with 14 bases between them. This CDR3 region has 15 residues. CDR3 residues: CASSFASQNPYEQYF. The CDR3 DNA follows: TGTGCCAGCAGCTTCGCTAGCCAAAACCCCTACGAGCAGTACTTC.

The rearrangement links TRBV7-3 to TRBJ1-1; 11 bases are shared with TRBD1. The CDR3 has 16 residues. Looked up from germline, CDR1 is SGHTA and CDR2 is FQGTGA. The V gene end was trimmed by 5 bases and the J gene end by 0 bases; junction bases not matched to a gene: 5. CDR3 region: CASSPGQGVLNTEAFF. Here the CDR3 DNA reads TGTGCCAGCAGCCCGGGACAGGGGGTGTTGAACACTGAAGCTTTCTTT.

This clonotype was found many times. The chain couples TRBV5-1 to TRBJ1-1, with D hard to call. Trimming removed 4 bases from V and 5 bases from J, with 18 bases in between. Looked up from germline, CDR1 is SGHRS and CDR2 is YFSETQ. The CDR3 loop spans 15 amino acids. CDR3 bases: TGCGCCAGCAGCGTATGGGTGACTACGTGGACTGAAGCTTTCTTT. This sequence encodes CASSVWVTTWTEAFF.

This clonotype was picked up a small number of times. The chain has TRBV7-3 and TRBJ1-1; D might be TRBD1 (6 bases). Germline CDR1 is SGHTA and CDR2 is FQGTGA. The germline V and J ends were trimmed by 5 bases and 7 bases, with 17 bases remaining between them. The CDR3 covers 14 residues. This chain's CDR3 is CASSGSGTPREAFF. The CDR3 DNA is TGTGCCAGCAGCGGATCCGGGACACCCCGTGAAGCTTTCTTT. The complete variable domain, with remaining parts taken from reference TRBV7-3 and TRBJ1-1, reads GAGVSQTPSNKVTEKGKYVELRCDPISGHTALYWYRQSLGQGPEFLIYFQGTGAADDSGLPNDRFFAVRPEGSVSTLKIQRTERGDSAVYLCASSGSGTPREAFFGQGTRLTVV.

This clonotype was seen a few times. The rearrangement uses TRBV15 and TRBJ2-3, with D unclear. Trimming shortened V by 0 bases and J by 6 bases, and 10 bases separated the two germline ends. Germline V lookup: CDR1 LNHNV, CDR2 YYDKDF (reference sequence). The CDR3 is made up of 14 amino acids. The CDR3 nucleotides are TGTGCCACCAGCAGAGATACCATTCAGGATACGCAGTATTTT. Translated: CATSRDTIQDTQYF.